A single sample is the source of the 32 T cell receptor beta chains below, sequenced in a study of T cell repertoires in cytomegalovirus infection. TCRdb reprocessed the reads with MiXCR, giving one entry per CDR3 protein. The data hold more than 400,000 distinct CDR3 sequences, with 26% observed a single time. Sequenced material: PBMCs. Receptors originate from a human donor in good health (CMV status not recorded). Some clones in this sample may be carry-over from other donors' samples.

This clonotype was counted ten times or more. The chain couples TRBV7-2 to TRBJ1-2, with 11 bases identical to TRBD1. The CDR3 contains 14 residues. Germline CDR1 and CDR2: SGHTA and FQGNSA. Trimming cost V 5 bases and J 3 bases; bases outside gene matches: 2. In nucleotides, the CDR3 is TGTGCCAGCAGCCGGGACAGGGGGGACTATGGCTACACCTTC. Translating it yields CASSRDRGDYGYTF.

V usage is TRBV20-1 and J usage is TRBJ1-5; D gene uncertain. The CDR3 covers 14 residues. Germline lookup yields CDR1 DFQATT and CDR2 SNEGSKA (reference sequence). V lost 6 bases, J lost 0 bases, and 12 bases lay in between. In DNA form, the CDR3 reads TGCAGTGCCTTCCGGGCTCGTAGCAATCAGCCCCAGCATTTT. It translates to CSAFRARSNQPQHF.

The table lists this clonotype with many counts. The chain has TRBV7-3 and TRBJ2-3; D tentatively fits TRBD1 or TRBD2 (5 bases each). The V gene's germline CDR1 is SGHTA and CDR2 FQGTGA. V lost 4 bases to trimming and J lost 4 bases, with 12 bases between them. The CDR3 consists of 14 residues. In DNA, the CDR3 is TGTGCCAGCAGCTCTAGGGGTAGCGCAGATACGCAGTATTTT. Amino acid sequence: CASSSRGSADTQYF.

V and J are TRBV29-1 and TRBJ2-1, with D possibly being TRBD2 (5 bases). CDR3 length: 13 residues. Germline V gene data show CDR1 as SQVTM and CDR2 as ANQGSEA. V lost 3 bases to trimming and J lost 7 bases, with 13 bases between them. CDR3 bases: TGCAGCGTTGATCAGACTTCGGGGAATGAGCAGTTCTTC. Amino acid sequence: CSVDQTSGNEQFF.

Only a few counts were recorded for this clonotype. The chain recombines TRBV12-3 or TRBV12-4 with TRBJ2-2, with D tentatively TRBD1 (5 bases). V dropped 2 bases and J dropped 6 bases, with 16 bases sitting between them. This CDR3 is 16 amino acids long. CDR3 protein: CASSLSGASISGELFF. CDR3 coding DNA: TGTGCCAGCAGTTTAAGTGGGGCAAGTATCTCCGGGGAGCTGTTTTTT.

This CDR3 is CASSSLFAETYNEQFF. DNA of the CDR3: TGTGCCAGCAGCTCTCTCTTCGCGGAAACCTACAATGAGCAGTTCTTC. V and J are TRBV6-2 or TRBV6-3 and TRBJ2-1, with no clear D. CDR1 is MNHEY and CDR2 is SVGEGT in the germline V gene. The V end was cut by 6 bases, the J end by 2 bases, with 17 bases between. CDR3 length equals 16 residues.

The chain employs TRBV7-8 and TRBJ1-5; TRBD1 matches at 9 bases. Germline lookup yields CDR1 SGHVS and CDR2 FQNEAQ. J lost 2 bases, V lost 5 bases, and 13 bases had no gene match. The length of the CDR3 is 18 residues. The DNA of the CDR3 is TGTGCCAGCAGCCAACCGGGACAGGGATTGGGGGGCAATCAGCCCCAGCATTTT. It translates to CASSQPGQGLGGNQPQHF.

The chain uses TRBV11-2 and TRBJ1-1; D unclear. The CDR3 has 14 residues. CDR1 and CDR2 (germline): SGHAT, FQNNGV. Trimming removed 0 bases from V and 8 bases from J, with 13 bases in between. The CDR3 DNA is TGTGCCAGCAGCTTAGATCTGATAGGGAGGGAAGCTTTCTTT. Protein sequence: CASSLDLIGREAFF.

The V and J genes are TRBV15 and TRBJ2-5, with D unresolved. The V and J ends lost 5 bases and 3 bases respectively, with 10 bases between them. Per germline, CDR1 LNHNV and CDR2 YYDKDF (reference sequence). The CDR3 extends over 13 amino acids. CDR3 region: CATSPLGEETQYF. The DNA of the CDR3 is TGTGCCACCAGCCCTCTTGGGGAAGAGACCCAGTACTTC.

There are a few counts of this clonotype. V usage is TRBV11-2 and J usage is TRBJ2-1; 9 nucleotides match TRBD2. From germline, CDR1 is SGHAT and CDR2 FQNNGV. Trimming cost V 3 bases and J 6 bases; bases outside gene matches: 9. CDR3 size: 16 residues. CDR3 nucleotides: TGTGCCAGCAGCTTCAGTGGGACTAGCCAAAGCAATGAGCAGTTCTTC. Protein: CASSFSGTSQSNEQFF.

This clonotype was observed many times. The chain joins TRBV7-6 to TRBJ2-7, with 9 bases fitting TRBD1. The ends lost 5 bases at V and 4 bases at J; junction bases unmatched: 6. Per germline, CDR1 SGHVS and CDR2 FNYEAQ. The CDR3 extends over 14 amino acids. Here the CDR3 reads CASSTTGQGYEQYF. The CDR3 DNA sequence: TGTGCCAGCAGCACCACGGGACAGGGTTACGAGCAGTACTTC.

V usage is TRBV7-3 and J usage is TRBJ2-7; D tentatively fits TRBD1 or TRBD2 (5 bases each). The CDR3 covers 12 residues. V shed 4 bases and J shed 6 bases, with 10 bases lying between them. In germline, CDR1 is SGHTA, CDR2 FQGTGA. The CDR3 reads CASSWGPGEQYV. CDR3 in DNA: TGTGCCAGCAGCTGGGGACCAGGCGAGCAGTACGTC.

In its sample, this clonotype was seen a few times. The CDR3, as DNA: TGTGCCAGCAGGCCGACTTGGAGGCCAAAGGACCCTGGGGCCAACGTCCTGACTTTC. Translating gives CASRPTWRPKDPGANVLTF. The chain employs TRBV7-9 and TRBJ2-6, with a tentative D call TRBD2 (5 bases). CDR1 is SEHNR and CDR2 is FQNEAQ in the germline V gene (reference sequence). The ends were cut back, 6 bases at V and 2 bases at J, with 23 bases in the middle. CDR3 length equals 19 residues.

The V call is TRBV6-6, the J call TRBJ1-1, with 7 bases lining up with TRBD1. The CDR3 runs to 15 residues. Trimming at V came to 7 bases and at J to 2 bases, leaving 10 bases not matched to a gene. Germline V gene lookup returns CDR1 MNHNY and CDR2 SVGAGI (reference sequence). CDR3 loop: CASNRPGQPNTEAFF. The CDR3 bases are TGTGCCAGCAACCGCCCGGGACAGCCAAACACTGAAGCTTTCTTT.

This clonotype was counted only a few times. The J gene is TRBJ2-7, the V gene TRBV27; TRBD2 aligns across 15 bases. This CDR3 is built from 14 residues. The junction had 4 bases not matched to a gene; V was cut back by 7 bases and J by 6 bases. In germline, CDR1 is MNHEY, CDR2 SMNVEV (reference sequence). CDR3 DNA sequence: TGTGCCAGCAACCGGACTAGCGGGAGGGGCGAGCAGTACGTC. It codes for CASNRTSGRGEQYV.

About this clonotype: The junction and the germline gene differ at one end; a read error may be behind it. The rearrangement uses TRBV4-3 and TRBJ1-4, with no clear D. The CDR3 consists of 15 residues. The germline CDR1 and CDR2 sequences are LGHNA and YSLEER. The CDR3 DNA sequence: TGCGCCAGCAGCCAAGAGGGAACAACTGATGAAAAACTGTTTTTT. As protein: CASSQEGTTDEKLFF.

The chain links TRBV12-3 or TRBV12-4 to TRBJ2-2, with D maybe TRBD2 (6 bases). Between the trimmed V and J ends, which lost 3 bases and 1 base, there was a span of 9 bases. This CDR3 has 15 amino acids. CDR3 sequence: CASSFLGGNTGELFF. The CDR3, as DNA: TGTGCCAGCAGTTTCCTGGGGGGGAACACCGGGGAGCTGTTTTTT.

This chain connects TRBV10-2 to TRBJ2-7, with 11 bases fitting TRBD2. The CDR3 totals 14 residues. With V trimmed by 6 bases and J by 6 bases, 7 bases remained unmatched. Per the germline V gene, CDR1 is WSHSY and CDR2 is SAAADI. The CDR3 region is CASSVAGGQAEQYV. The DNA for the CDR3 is TGCGCCAGCAGCGTAGCGGGAGGGCAAGCCGAGCAGTACGTC.

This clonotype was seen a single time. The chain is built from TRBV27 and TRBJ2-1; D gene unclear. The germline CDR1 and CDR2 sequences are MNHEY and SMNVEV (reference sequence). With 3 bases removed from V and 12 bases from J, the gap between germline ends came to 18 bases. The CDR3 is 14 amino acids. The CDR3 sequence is CASSLSFGGLVQFF. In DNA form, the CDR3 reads TGTGCCAGCAGTTTGAGCTTTGGTGGTCTGGTGCAGTTCTTC.

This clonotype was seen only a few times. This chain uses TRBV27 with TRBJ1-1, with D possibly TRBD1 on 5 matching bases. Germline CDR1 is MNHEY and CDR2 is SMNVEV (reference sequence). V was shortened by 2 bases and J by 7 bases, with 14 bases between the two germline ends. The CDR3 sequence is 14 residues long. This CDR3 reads CASSLQGGKGEAFF. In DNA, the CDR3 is TGTGCCAGCAGTTTACAGGGAGGCAAGGGTGAAGCTTTCTTT.

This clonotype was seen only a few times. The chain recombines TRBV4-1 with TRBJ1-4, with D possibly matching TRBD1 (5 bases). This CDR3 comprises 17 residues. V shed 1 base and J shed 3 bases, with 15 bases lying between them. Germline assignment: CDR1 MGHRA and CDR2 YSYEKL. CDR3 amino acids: CASSQGSGMSANEKLFF. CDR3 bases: TGCGCCAGCAGCCAAGGCTCAGGGATGTCTGCTAATGAAAAACTGTTTTTT.

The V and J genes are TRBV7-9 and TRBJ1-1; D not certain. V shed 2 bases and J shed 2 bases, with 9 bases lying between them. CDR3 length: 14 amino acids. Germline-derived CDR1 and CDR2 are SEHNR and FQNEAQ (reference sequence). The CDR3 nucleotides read TGTGCCAGCAGCTTACAGTCTTTTAACACTGAAGCTTTCTTT. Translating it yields CASSLQSFNTEAFF.

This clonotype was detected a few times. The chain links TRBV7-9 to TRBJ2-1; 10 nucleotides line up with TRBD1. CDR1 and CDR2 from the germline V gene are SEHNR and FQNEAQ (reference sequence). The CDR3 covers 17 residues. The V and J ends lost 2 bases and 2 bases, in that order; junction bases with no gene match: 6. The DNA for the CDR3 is TGTGCCAGCAGCTTAAGAAGGGACAGGGGTGCCTACAATGAGCAGTTCTTC. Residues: CASSLRRDRGAYNEQFF.

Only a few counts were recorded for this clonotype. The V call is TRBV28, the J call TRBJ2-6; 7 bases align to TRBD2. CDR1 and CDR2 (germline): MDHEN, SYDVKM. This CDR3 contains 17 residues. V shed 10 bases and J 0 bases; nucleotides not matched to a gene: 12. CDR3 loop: CATPGPGGDSGANVLTF. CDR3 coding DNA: TGTGCCACCCCAGGGCCGGGAGGTGACTCTGGGGCCAACGTCCTGACTTTC.

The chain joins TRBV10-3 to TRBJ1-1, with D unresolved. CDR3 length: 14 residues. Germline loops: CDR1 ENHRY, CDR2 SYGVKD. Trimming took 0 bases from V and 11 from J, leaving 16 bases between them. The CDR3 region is CAISESGQAGGAFF. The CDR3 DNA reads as TGTGCCATCAGTGAGTCTGGTCAGGCCGGCGGGGCTTTCTTT.

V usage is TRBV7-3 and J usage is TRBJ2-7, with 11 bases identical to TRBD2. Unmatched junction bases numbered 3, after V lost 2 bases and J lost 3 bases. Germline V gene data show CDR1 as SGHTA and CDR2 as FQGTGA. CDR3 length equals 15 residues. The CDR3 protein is CASSLEGLAVYEQYF. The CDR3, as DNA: TGTGCCAGCAGCTTAGAGGGACTAGCGGTCTACGAGCAGTACTTC.

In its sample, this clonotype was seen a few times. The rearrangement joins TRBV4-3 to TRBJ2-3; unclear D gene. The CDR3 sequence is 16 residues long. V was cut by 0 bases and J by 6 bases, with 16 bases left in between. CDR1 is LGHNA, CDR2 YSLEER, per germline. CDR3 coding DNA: TGCGCCAGCAGCCAAGATTCCGGCCGGTTCCAGGATACGCAGTATTTT. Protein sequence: CASSQDSGRFQDTQYF.

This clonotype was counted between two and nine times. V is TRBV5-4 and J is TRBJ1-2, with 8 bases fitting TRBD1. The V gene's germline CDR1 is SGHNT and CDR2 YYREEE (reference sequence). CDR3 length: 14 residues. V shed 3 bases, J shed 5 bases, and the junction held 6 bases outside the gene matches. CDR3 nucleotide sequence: TGTGCCAGCAGCTCCCCAGGGGGCGAGTATGGCTACACCTTC. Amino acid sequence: CASSSPGGEYGYTF.

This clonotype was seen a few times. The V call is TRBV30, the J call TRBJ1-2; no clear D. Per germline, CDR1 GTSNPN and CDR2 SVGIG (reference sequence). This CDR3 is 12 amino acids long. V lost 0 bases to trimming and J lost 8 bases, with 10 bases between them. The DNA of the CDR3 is TGTGCCTGGAGTGTGGTAACGGAAGGCTACACCTTC. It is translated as CAWSVVTEGYTF.

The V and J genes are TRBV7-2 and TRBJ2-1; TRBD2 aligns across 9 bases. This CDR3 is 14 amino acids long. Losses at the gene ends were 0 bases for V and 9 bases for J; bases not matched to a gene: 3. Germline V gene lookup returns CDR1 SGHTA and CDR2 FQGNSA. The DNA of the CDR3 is TGTGCCAGCAGCTTAGCGACTAGCGGTCTTGAGCAGTTCTTC. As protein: CASSLATSGLEQFF.

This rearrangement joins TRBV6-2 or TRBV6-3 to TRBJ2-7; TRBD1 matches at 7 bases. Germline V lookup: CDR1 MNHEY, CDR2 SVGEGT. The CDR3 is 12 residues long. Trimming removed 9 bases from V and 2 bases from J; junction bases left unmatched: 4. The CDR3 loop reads CASRTGTYEQYF. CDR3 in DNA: TGTGCCAGTCGGACAGGAACCTACGAGCAGTACTTC.

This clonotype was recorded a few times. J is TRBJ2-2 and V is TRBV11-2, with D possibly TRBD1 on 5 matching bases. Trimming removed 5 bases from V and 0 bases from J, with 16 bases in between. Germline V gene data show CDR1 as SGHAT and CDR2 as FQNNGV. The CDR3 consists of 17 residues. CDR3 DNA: TGTGCCAGCAGCCCTAGTGGTTGGGGCGCGAACACCGGGGAGCTGTTTTTT. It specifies CASSPSGWGANTGELFF. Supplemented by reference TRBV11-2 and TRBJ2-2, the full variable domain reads EAGVAQSPRYKIIEKRQSVAFWCNPISGHATLYWYQQILGQGPKLLIQFQNNGVVDDSQLPKDRFSAERLKGVDSTLKIQPAKLEDSAVYLCASSPSGWGANTGELFFGEGSRLTVL.